This TCR beta chain derives from a study of PD-1 blockade in classical Hodgkin lymphoma. Broader study findings: Why the repertoires differ is still unclear, perhaps disease activity or prior therapy.

Time point in this sample: newly diagnosed, previously untreated cHL patient sample. The authors purified CD4+ T cells from thawed PBMCs by magnetic negative selection. It was PBMCs in newly diagnosed, untreated classical Hodgkin lymphoma that served as comparison. The protocol was immunoSEQ multiplex PCR, while the TCRdb copy is restricted to in-frame clones and leaves out a portion. The sample gives approximately 26,000 clones, about 90% of which show up once; about 0.54% is in the top ten. The CDR3 is made up of 14 amino acids. In germline, CDR1 is SGHRS, CDR2 YFSETQ. After removal of 4 bases from V and 6 bases from J, the junction contained 6 bases not matched to a gene. This clone was observed a single time. The target antigen is unknown.

Source material: CD4+ T cells from blood. The TCR was taken from a human donor with classical Hodgkin lymphoma. J is TRBJ1-2 and V is TRBV5-1; 10 positions match TRBD1. The DNA of the CDR3 is TGCGCCAGCAGCGGACGACAGGGGGCGGATGGCTACACCTTC. It specifies CASSGRQGADGYTF.